One sample yielded the 29 T cell receptor beta chains listed below, sequenced in a study of blood T cell repertoires in COVID-19 (dated by TCRdb to 2018 to 2021). Library creation used the immunoSEQ multiplex PCR assay. The table comes from immuneACCESS by way of TCRdb, which keeps in-frame sequences with V and J called. Part of the clones is missing from these tables; in studies checked, under half for an unresolved V gene and the rest for unknown reasons. This sample is represented by roughly 170,000 clones; under 80% of them were singletons. 2.5% to 3.5% of the sample comes from the top ten. Sequenced material: peripheral blood. These receptors came from a woman aged 80 or over with acute or convalescent COVID-19.

The chain combines TRBV5-4 with TRBJ1-1, with D possibly TRBD1 on 5 matching bases. The CDR3 has 14 amino acids. The germline gives CDR1 SGHNT, CDR2 YYREEE (reference sequence). Trimming pared 3 bases from V and 1 base from J, leaving 10 bases between. Here the CDR3 reads CASSSRARNTEAFF. Here the CDR3 DNA reads TGTGCCAGCAGCTCCAGGGCAAGGAACACTGAAGCTTTCTTT.

This chain joins TRBV10-3 and TRBJ1-1; TRBD1 matches at 8 bases. Germline CDR1 reads ENHRY; CDR2 reads SYGVKD. Losses at the gene ends were 11 bases for V and 1 base for J; bases not matched to a gene: 9. This CDR3 region has 14 residues. This CDR3 is CASWWDRSNTEAFF. The CDR3 bases are TGTGCCTCCTGGTGGGACAGGTCGAACACTGAAGCTTTCTTT.

The chain combines TRBV30 with TRBJ2-3, with TRBD2 matching 10 bases. V lost 3 bases to trimming and J lost 4 bases; unmatched junction nucleotides: 7. The CDR3 consists of 15 residues. The germline V gene encodes CDR1 GTSNPN and CDR2 SVGIG (reference sequence). CDR3 sequence reads: CAWRLLAGAADTQYF. DNA of the CDR3: TGTGCCTGGAGGCTTCTAGCGGGAGCTGCAGATACGCAGTATTTT.

The rearrangement links TRBV2 to TRBJ2-3, with 7 bases fitting TRBD1. Germline CDR1 SNHLY, CDR2 FYNNEI. Trimming removed 8 bases from V and 2 bases from J; junction bases left unmatched: 10. The CDR3 sequence is 15 residues long. CDR3 DNA sequence: TGTGCCAGCGACTTGTCGGGACAGAACACAGATACGCAGTATTTT. Its translation: CASDLSGQNTDTQYF.

CDR3 nucleotide sequence: TGTGCCAGCAGTTTATATCCCGGGACAGATACGCAGTATTTT. Its translation: CASSLYPGTDTQYF. This chain uses TRBV27 with TRBJ2-3; no reliable D call. This CDR3 comprises 14 residues. Trimming removed 1 base from V and 3 bases from J, with 8 bases in between. Germline V CDR1 and CDR2: MNHEY, SMNVEV (reference sequence).

The rearrangement links TRBV21-1 to TRBJ2-7; TRBD2, the D gene given by the table, was not confirmed from the DNA. TRBV21-1 represents a pseudogene. This CDR3 contains 14 residues. CDR3 DNA sequence: TGTGCCAGCAGCAAACAGCCGGGGACCTACGAGCAGTACTTC. As protein: CASSKQPGTYEQYF.

This rearrangement joins TRBV6-5 to TRBJ2-3; no definite D call. There are 15 residues in the CDR3. CDR1 and CDR2 from the germline V gene are MNHEY and SVGAGI. Trimming pared 6 bases from V and 0 bases from J, leaving 13 bases between. Here the CDR3 reads CASRWRLASTDTQYF. The CDR3, as DNA: TGTGCCAGCAGGTGGCGGTTAGCTAGCACAGATACGCAGTATTTT.

This clone was seen many times. The chain combines TRBV4-3 with TRBJ2-7; D perhaps matches TRBD2 (5 bases). Trimming left V 0 bases short and J 3 bases short, with 9 bases between. Germline V lookup: CDR1 LGHNA, CDR2 YSLEER. The CDR3 has 14 amino acids. CDR3 protein: CASSQDNGGYEQYF. The CDR3 DNA reads TGCGCCAGCAGCCAAGATAACGGAGGCTACGAGCAGTACTTC.

The chain has TRBV27 and TRBJ2-7; TRBD1 is a possible D gene (6 bases). This CDR3 spans 17 amino acids. In germline, CDR1 is MNHEY, CDR2 SMNVEV (reference sequence). Trimming removed 3 bases at V and 0 bases at J, with 18 bases between. The CDR3: CASSFLERQVLSYEQYF. The CDR3 region has the DNA TGTGCCAGCAGTTTCCTCGAACGACAGGTCCTCTCCTACGAGCAGTACTTC.

The chain joins TRBV5-1 to TRBJ2-5; possibly TRBD2 for D (6 bases). Trimming stripped 0 bases from V and 5 bases from J, with 11 bases between. Germline V gene sequence: CDR1 SGHRS, CDR2 YFSETQ. CDR3 length: 14 residues. CDR3 sequence (DNA): TGCGCCAGCAGCTTGGCCCCAGGGAGGGAGACCCAGTACTTC. As protein: CASSLAPGRETQYF.

The gene calls are TRBV5-1 and TRBJ2-1, with a weak D call TRBD1 (6 bases). CDR3 length equals 12 residues. V was trimmed by 4 bases and J by 12 bases, leaving 14 bases between them. CDR1 is SGHRS and CDR2 is YFSETQ in the germline V gene. DNA of the CDR3: TGCGCCAGCAGCCAAGACAGGACCCTGCAGTTCTTC. Translation gives CASSQDRTLQFF.

This chain joins TRBV30 and TRBJ1-5; 8 bases fit TRBD1. Germline-derived CDR1 and CDR2 are GTSNPN and SVGIG (reference sequence). The CDR3 has 14 residues. Unmatched junction bases numbered 6, after V lost 1 base and J lost 7 bases. The DNA for the CDR3 is TGTGCCTGGAGTGGTACAGGGGGGCGGCAGCCCCAGCATTTT. The encoded protein is CAWSGTGGRQPQHF. The full variable domain, rest sourced from reference TRBV30 and TRBJ1-5, is SQTIHQWPATLVQPVGSPLSLECTVEGTSNPNLYWYRQAAGRGLQLLFYSVGIGQISSEVPQNLSASRPQDRQFILSSKKLLLSDSGFYLCAWSGTGGRQPQHFGDGTRLSIL.

V and J are TRBV3-1 (or the pseudogene TRBV3-2) and TRBJ2-4; D is unclear. Trimming stripped 0 bases from V and 11 bases from J, with 14 bases between. CDR1 is LGHDT, CDR2 YNNKEL, per germline (reference sequence). The CDR3 spans 14 residues. The CDR3 sequence is CASSQDQPGTVQYF. Written as DNA, the CDR3 is TGTGCCAGCAGCCAAGATCAGCCAGGCACCGTTCAGTACTTC.

This clone has more than one count but fewer than ten. The chain is built from TRBV11-1 and TRBJ1-2; perhaps TRBD1 as D (5 bases). The CDR3 is 12 amino acids. Germline lookup yields CDR1 SGHAT and CDR2 FQDESV (reference sequence). V was clipped by 5 bases and J by 5 bases, with 9 bases between them. CDR3 coding DNA: TGTGCCAGCAGCGAGGGACTTTATGGCTACACCTTC. This encodes CASSEGLYGYTF.

The chain links TRBV7-2 to TRBJ1-2; tentatively, D is TRBD1 (5 bases). Trimming stripped 5 bases from V and 4 bases from J, with 11 bases between. The germline gives CDR1 SGHTA, CDR2 FQGNSA. The CDR3 contains 13 residues. The CDR3 DNA reads as TGTGCCAGCAGCACGCGACAGATCTATGGCTACACCTTC. It specifies CASSTRQIYGYTF. The variable domain in full, completed from reference TRBV7-2 and TRBJ1-2, reads GAGVSQSPSNKVTEKGKDVELRCDPISGHTALYWYRQSLGQGLEFLIYFQGNSAPDKSGLPSDRFSAERTGGSVSTLTIQRTQQEDSAVYLCASSTRQIYGYTFGSGTRLTVV.

Concerning this clone itself: This specimen includes other DNA sequences encoding the same CDR3. The genes are TRBV5-1 and TRBJ2-7; 12 nucleotides align to TRBD2. The V and J ends lost 0 bases and 2 bases, in that order; junction bases with no gene match: 0. This CDR3 has 15 amino acids. CDR1 SGHRS and CDR2 YFSETQ come from the germline V gene. The CDR3 sequence is CASSLGLAGAYEQYF. In DNA, the CDR3 is TGCGCCAGCAGCTTGGGACTAGCGGGGGCCTACGAGCAGTACTTC.

CDR3 DNA sequence: TGTGCCACCAGTGATCGTCTCAGGGGCACAGATACGCAGTATTTT. Translated, it gives CATSDRLRGTDTQYF. The V and J genes are TRBV24-1 and TRBJ2-3, with D possibly TRBD1 on 5 matching bases. V lost 3 bases and J lost 1, with 10 bases in between. The CDR3 consists of 15 residues. Germline V lookup: CDR1 KGHDR, CDR2 SFDVKD.

The chain joins TRBV7-3 to TRBJ1-1, with TRBD1 matching 9 bases. CDR3 size: 13 residues. Germline-derived CDR1 and CDR2 are SGHTA and FQGTGA. V shed 5 bases and J 10 bases; nucleotides not matched to a gene: 8. The CDR3 DNA follows: TGTGCCAGCAGCGAAACAGGGGGCGCGGGAGCTTTCTTT. The encoded protein is CASSETGGAGAFF.

The chain is built from TRBV3-1 (or the pseudogene TRBV3-2) and TRBJ2-7; perhaps TRBD1 as D (6 bases). V lost 4 bases to trimming and J lost 1 base, with 14 bases between them. Per the germline V gene, CDR1 is LGHDT and CDR2 is YNNKEL (reference sequence). CDR3 length: 15 residues. This CDR3 reads CASSPPGHNSYEQYF. The DNA for the CDR3 is TGTGCCAGCAGCCCTCCGGGACACAATTCCTACGAGCAGTACTTC.

The chain has TRBV2 and TRBJ1-5, with TRBD1 identical over 7 bases. This CDR3 contains 14 residues. Germline CDR1 is SNHLY and CDR2 is FYNNEI. Trimming removed 5 bases from V and 4 bases from J; junction bases left unmatched: 5. The CDR3 DNA sequence: TGTGCCAGCAGTCGAGACAGGGTAAATCAGCCCCAGCATTTT. Its protein is CASSRDRVNQPQHF.

V usage is TRBV30 and J usage is TRBJ1-2; 7 bases are a match to TRBD1. V lost 2 bases and J lost 9; bases outside the gene matches: 6. The CDR3 extends over 12 amino acids. The germline V gene has CDR1 GTSNPN and CDR2 SVGIG (reference sequence). The CDR3 loop reads CAWSRGQLRYTF. CDR3 DNA: TGTGCCTGGAGTCGGGGACAGCTCCGCTACACCTTC.

The sample holds many counts of this clone. This chain connects TRBV10-2 to TRBJ2-7; D not certain. The CDR3 loop spans 12 amino acids. The germline V gene has CDR1 WSHSY and CDR2 SAAADI. V was pared by 5 bases and J by 2 bases, with 7 bases between. The CDR3 nucleotides are TGCGCCAGCAGTATCTCCCCCTACGAGCAGTACTTC. It is translated as CASSISPYEQYF.

The rearrangement links TRBV5-4 to TRBJ2-2, with D perhaps matching TRBD2 (6 bases). The CDR3 length is 14 residues. Germline V lookup: CDR1 SGHNT, CDR2 YYREEE (reference sequence). V lost 3 bases and J lost 4, with 10 bases in between. The CDR3 loop reads CASSSVGGTGELFF. In DNA form, the CDR3 reads TGTGCCAGCAGCTCCGTCGGGGGCACCGGGGAGCTGTTTTTT.

The table lists this clone with many counts. The chain carries TRBV18 and TRBJ1-1; TRBD1 might be the D (6 bases). The ends were cut back, 10 bases at V and 4 bases at J, with 13 bases in the middle. The CDR3 is 12 residues long. Looked up from germline, CDR1 is KGHSH and CDR2 is LQKENI. Here the CDR3 reads CATGGQFTEAFF. The CDR3, as DNA: TGTGCCACTGGCGGACAGTTCACTGAAGCTTTCTTT.

The V call is TRBV7-9, the J call TRBJ1-2; D ambiguous. The CDR3 is 15 residues long. Germline values: CDR1 SEHNR, CDR2 FQNEAQ (reference sequence). V gave up 0 bases and J gave up 5 bases, with 13 bases separating them. DNA for the CDR3: TGTGCCAGCAGCTTAGCGCAGCCGGGTCAATATGGCTACACCTTC. It is translated as CASSLAQPGQYGYTF.

V is TRBV6-5 and J is TRBJ1-4, with a weak D call TRBD1 (6 bases). Trimming removed 7 bases at V and 12 bases at J, with 21 bases between. The V gene's germline CDR1 is MNHEY and CDR2 SVGAGI. The CDR3 extends over 14 amino acids. This chain's CDR3 is CASKPLLGGAQLFF. The CDR3 DNA is TGTGCCAGCAAACCTCTACTCGGGGGGGCGCAACTGTTTTTT.

The rearrangement links TRBV3-1 (or the pseudogene TRBV3-2) to TRBJ1-2; TRBD1 might be the D (6 bases). This CDR3 has 14 amino acids. CDR1 and CDR2 from the germline V gene are LGHDT and YNNKEL (reference sequence). With 4 bases removed from V and 4 bases from J, the gap between germline ends came to 13 bases. The CDR3 bases are TGTGCCAGCAGCCTAACGGACAGCTCCTATGGCTACACCTTC. It codes for CASSLTDSSYGYTF.

This clone has a single count. J is TRBJ2-4 and V is TRBV5-1, with 7 bases fitting TRBD1. The CDR3 runs to 16 residues. J gave up 2 bases and V 2 bases, and 7 bases lay outside the gene matches. Germline CDR1 is SGHRS and CDR2 is YFSETQ. The CDR3 DNA reads TGCGCCAGCAGCTTTTTAGGGGGCGACTCCAAAAACATTCAGTACTTC. It translates to CASSFLGGDSKNIQYF. Complete variable domain (other parts from reference TRBV5-1 and TRBJ2-4): KAGVTQTPRYLIKTRGQQVTLSCSPISGHRSVSWYQQTPGQGLQFLFEYFSETQRNKGNFPGRFSGRQFSNSRSEMNVSTLELGDSALYLCASSFLGGDSKNIQYFGAGTRLSVL.

This clone was detected ten times or more. The genes are TRBV2 and TRBJ2-3; 8 bases match TRBD1. The CDR3 loop spans 13 amino acids. With V trimmed by 9 bases and J by 3 bases, 5 bases remained unmatched. Germline loops: CDR1 SNHLY, CDR2 FYNNEI. The CDR3 bases are TGTGCCAGTCAGGGGGCGTTTACAGATACGCAGTATTTT. Protein: CASQGAFTDTQYF.